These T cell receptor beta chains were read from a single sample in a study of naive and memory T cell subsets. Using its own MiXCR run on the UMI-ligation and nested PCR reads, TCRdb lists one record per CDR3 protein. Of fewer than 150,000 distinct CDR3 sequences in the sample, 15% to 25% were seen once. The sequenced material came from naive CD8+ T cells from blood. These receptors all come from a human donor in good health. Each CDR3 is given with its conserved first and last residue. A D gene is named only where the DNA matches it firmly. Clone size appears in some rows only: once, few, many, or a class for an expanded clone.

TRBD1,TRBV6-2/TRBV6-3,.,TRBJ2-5,CASSPTGVGETQYF,TGTGCCAGCAGTCCGACAGGGGTTGGGGAGACCCAGTACTTC
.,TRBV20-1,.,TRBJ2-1,CSAKRDTYNEQFF,TGCAGTGCGAAGCGGGACACTTACAATGAGCAGTTCTTC
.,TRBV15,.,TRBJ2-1,CATSREMGSYNEQFF,TGTGCCACCAGCAGAGAAATGGGCTCCTACAATGAGCAGTTCTTC
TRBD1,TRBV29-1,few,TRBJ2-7,CSVEGVEGARYEQYF,TGCAGCGTTGAAGGGGTTGAGGGGGCACGATACGAGCAGTACTTC
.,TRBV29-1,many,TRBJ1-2,CSVDGGVDGYTF,TGCAGCGTTGACGGGGGGGTGGATGGCTACACCTTC
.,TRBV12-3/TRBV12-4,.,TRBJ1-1,CASSLVRDTEAFF,TGTGCCAGCAGTTTAGTCAGGGACACTGAAGCTTTCTTT
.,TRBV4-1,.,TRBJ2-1,CASSQRTRDSNPYNEQFF,TGCGCCAGCAGCCAACGGACTCGCGATTCCAACCCCTACAATGAGCAGTTCTTC
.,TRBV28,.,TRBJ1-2,CASSLGRGVGYTF,TGTGCCAGCAGTTTAGGGAGGGGCGTCGGCTACACCTTC
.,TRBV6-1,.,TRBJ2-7,CAGGDYEQYF,TGTGCCGGAGGGGACTACGAGCAGTACTTC
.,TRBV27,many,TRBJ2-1,CASSPGRMDGTYNEQFF,TGTGCCAGCAGCCCAGGCAGGATGGACGGTACCTACAATGAGCAGTTCTTC
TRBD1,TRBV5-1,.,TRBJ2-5,CASSSMDRVQETQYF,TGCGCCAGCAGCTCGATGGACAGGGTCCAAGAGACCCAGTACTTC
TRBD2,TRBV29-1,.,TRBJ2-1,CSVEGSGRSYNEQFF,TGCAGCGTTGAAGGTAGCGGGAGGTCCTACAATGAGCAGTTCTTC
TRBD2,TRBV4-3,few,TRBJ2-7,CASSQRLASSYEQYF,TGCGCCAGCAGCCAAAGACTAGCGAGCTCCTACGAGCAGTACTTC
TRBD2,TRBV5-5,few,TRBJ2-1,CASSGLAGRNEQFF,TGTGCCAGCAGCGGACTAGCGGGACGAAATGAGCAGTTCTTC
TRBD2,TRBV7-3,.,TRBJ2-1,CASSLLAGGRSSYNEQFF,TGTGCCAGCAGCTTACTAGCGGGAGGGCGTAGCTCCTACAATGAGCAGTTCTTC
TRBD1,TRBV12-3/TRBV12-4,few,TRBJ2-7,CASRGQSSYEQYF,TGTGCCAGCAGGGGACAGAGCTCCTACGAGCAGTACTTC
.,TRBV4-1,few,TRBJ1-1,CASSQEGRGILGMNTEAFF,TGCGCCAGCAGCCAAGAAGGTAGGGGAATCCTAGGGATGAACACTGAAGCTTTCTTT
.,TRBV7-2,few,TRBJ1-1,CASSLHRGSGTEAFF,TGTGCCAGCAGCTTACATAGGGGATCCGGCACTGAAGCTTTCTTT
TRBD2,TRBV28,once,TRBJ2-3,CASGFGGTDTQYF,TGTGCCAGCGGCTTCGGGGGGACAGATACGCAGTATTTT
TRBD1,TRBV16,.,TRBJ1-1,CASSFGQAETEAFF,TGTGCCAGCAGTTTCGGACAGGCGGAGACTGAAGCTTTCTTT